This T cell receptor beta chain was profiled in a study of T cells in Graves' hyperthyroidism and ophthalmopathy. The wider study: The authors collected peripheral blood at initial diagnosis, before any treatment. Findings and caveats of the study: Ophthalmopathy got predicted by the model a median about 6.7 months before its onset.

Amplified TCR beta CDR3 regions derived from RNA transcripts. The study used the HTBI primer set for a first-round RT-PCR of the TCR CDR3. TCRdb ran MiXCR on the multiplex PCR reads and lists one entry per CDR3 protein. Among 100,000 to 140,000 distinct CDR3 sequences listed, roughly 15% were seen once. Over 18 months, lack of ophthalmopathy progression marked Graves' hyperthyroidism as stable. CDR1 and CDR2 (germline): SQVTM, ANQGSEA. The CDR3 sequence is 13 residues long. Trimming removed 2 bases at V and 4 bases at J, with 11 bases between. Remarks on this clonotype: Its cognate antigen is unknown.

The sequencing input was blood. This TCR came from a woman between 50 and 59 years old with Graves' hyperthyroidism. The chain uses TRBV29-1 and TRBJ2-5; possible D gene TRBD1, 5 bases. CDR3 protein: CSVESQGTETQYF. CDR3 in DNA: TGCAGCGTTGAATCCCAGGGTACAGAGACCCAGTACTTC.